These 6 T cell receptor beta chains originate from one sample sequenced in a study of cytomegalovirus exposure and HLA in healthy donors (dated by TCRdb to the late 2010s). The library was built by means of the immunoSEQ multiplex PCR assay. Entries here come from immuneACCESS through TCRdb and include only in-frame sequences with V and J called. Some clones fail to appear in such tables; in the studies checked, an unresolved V gene covers under half of the shortfall, and the cause of the remainder is unknown. The sample table records approximately 260,000 clones; 65% to 90% of these occur just once. The ten largest clones take up 1% of the sample. The sample taken for sequencing was PBMCs. The receptors stem from a woman between 18 and 29 years old in good health and CMV-seronegative.

CDR3 sequence: CASSPAPGLPNTEAFF. CDR3 nucleotide sequence: TGCGCCAGCAGCCCCGCTCCTGGACTCCCGAACACTGAAGCTTTCTTT. The J gene is TRBJ1-1, the V gene TRBV5-1; D ambiguous. There are 16 residues in the CDR3. Deletions cut 4 bases from V and 1 base from J, with 17 bases between. Germline CDR1 is SGHRS and CDR2 is YFSETQ.

CDR3 amino acids: CASSVLSGPFRAFF. The CDR3 bases are TGTGCCAGCAGCGTATTATCAGGGCCCTTCAGAGCTTTCTTT. The chain couples TRBV9 to TRBJ1-1, with D tentatively TRBD1 (5 bases). Germline V lookup: CDR1 SGDLS, CDR2 YYNGEE. V was cut by 1 base and J by 10 bases, with 17 bases left in between. The CDR3 contains 14 residues.

The chain links TRBV5-6 to TRBJ2-7; 9 bases align to TRBD1. Germline V CDR1 and CDR2: SGHDT, YYEEEE. Losses at the gene ends were 4 bases for V and 3 bases for J; bases not matched to a gene: 8. The CDR3 contains 15 residues. Written as DNA, the CDR3 is TGTGCCAGCAGCCCCGGGACAGGGAGCTTCTACGAGCAGTACTTC. Protein sequence: CASSPGTGSFYEQYF.

CDR3 in DNA: TGCGCCAGCAGCCACCTGGGTGACAGGTACACTGAAGCTTTCTTT. Translated: CASSHLGDRYTEAFF. V gene TRBV4-3 combines with J gene TRBJ1-1, with D tentatively TRBD1 (6 bases). In germline, CDR1 is LGHNA, CDR2 YSLEER. V lost 3 bases and J lost 3, with 14 bases in between. The CDR3 sequence is 15 residues long.

The gene calls are TRBV6-6 and TRBJ1-1; TRBD1 agrees at 7 bases. J was trimmed by 7 bases and V by 6 bases; bases with no gene match: 8. Germline V gene lookup returns CDR1 MNHNY and CDR2 SVGAGI (reference sequence). CDR3 size: 13 residues. The CDR3 bases are TGTGCCAGCAGGACGCTTGGGACAGTTGAAGCTTTCTTT. This sequence encodes CASRTLGTVEAFF.

The CDR3 region is CASSPSGLAGSAQFF. CDR3 nucleotide sequence: TGTGCCAGCTCACCTTCCGGACTAGCGGGGAGTGCGCAGTTCTTC. The genes are TRBV18 and TRBJ2-1; TRBD2 aligns across 12 bases. CDR1 and CDR2 (germline): KGHSH, LQKENI. The CDR3 covers 15 residues. The V segment lost 3 bases and the J segment 12 bases; nucleotides outside the gene matches: 9. Full variable domain (missing parts from reference TRBV18 and TRBJ2-1): NAGVMQNPRHLVRRRGQEARLRCSPMKGHSHVYWYRQLPEEGLKFMVYLQKENIIDESGMPKERFSAEFPKEGPSILRIQQVVRGDSAAYFCASSPSGLAGSAQFFGPGTRLTVL.